This entry concerns a single T cell receptor (beta chain). Its antigen is as yet unknown. This entry belongs to a study of OX40 agonist ivuxolimab in advanced cancers. Study details: Every 2 weeks, ivuxolimab was infused into the patients intravenously at between 0.01 and 10 mg/kg. Eligibility admitted prior anti-PD-1, anti-PD-L1 or anti-CTLA-4 therapy; 30% to 40% had some. Notes on the study in general: CD8+ T cells averaged more expanded clones than CD4+. Partial responders dosed at 0.1-3.0 mg/kg displayed clonal expansion ranking among the lowest.

Clones were read by immunoSEQ multiplex PCR, and TCRdb kept only the in-frame ones, dropping some. Among some 90,000 clones listed, about 90% were seen once. In germline, CDR1 is LGHNT, CDR2 FRNRAP. The CDR3 runs to 15 residues. V lost 0 bases to trimming and J lost 5 bases; unmatched junction nucleotides: 6. The chain links TRBV12-5 to TRBJ2-5, with 7 nucleotides matching TRBD1. The sequence was obtained from an adult with an advanced solid tumor such as melanoma, head and neck, liver or kidney cancer. The sequences come from CD4+ or CD8+ T cells sorted from blood, collected in a trial of the OX40 agonist ivuxolimab. This CDR3 reads CASGLVGGLRETQYF. The CDR3 bases are TGTGCTAGTGGTTTGGTAGGGGGCTTGAGGGAGACCCAGTACTTC.